This T cell receptor (beta chain) appears in the sequencing data of a study of blood T cell repertoires in COVID-19. This clone was detected only a few times. The study counted Cohort 3 donors as recovered given two negative PCRs, clearance, or symptom resolution. Germline-derived CDR1 and CDR2 are MNHEY and SMNVEV (reference sequence). The CDR3 spans 21 residues. Trimming shortened V by 3 bases and J by 14 bases, and 38 bases separated the two germline ends. TCRdb's table, derived via immunoSEQ multiplex PCR, lists solely in-frame clones and lacks some. The table has around 310,000 clones, around 90% seen once.

This rearrangement joins TRBV27 to TRBJ1-6; D not certain. Sequenced material: PBMCs or T cells enriched from blood (not recorded which). This clonotype was obtained from a man younger than 40 who had recovered from COVID-19. The CDR3 sequence is CASSFIIGLGGLQSTGYSLHF. CDR3 bases: TGTGCCAGCAGTTTCATCATAGGACTAGGCGGCCTTCAATCGACCGGTTATTCCCTCCACTTT.